This T cell receptor (beta chain) was captured in a study of blood T cell repertoires in COVID-19. Study context: Acute and convalescent COVID-19 samples came from the United States, Italy and Spain. From T cells, B-cell-depleted T cells, or PBMCs came the material, which was cDNA or gDNA.

The ends were cut back, 5 bases at V and 6 bases at J, with 17 bases in the middle. The length of the CDR3 is 15 residues. The V gene's germline CDR1 is SGHDT and CDR2 YYEEEE. Repertoires were generated with immunoSEQ multiplex PCR, while TCRdb's copy carries only in-frame clones and drops some. This repertoire shows approximately 65,000 clones, 88% found once; its top ten account for approximately 4.7%. The sequence was obtained from a human donor in a cohort sampled during active COVID-19. Sequencing was carried out using peripheral blood. The chain combines TRBV5-6 with TRBJ2-2; a weak D match, TRBD2 (6 bases). The CDR3 region has the DNA TGTGCCAGCAGACCGGGACTCCGAAATTCCGGGGAGCTGTTTTTT. Translating gives CASRPGLRNSGELFF.